The clone carrying this TCR beta chain was seen at least ten times. Its specificity is not known. Libraries of TCR beta came from quantitative 5'-RACE with molecular barcodes. TCRdb ran MiXCR on the 5' RACE reads and lists one entry per CDR3 protein. Of about 130,000 distinct CDR3 sequences in the sample, around 13% are singletons; the top ten hold roughly 3%. This sample was taken from a study of CD8 T cells in ankylosing spondylitis. Study outcomes and limitations: What seemed typical of ankylosing spondylitis blood was a TCR beta motif built from several highly homologous variants.

Unmatched junction bases numbered 4, after V lost 0 bases and J lost 4 bases. The germline V gene encodes CDR1 ENHRY and CDR2 SYGVKD. This CDR3 is 15 amino acids long. Sequencing was done on a sample of blood, either unsorted or a sorted T cell fraction (not recorded which). This TCR was sampled from a female donor with ankylosing spondylitis or in good health (not recorded which). J is TRBJ1-2 and V is TRBV10-3; 8 positions agree with TRBD1. The CDR3 DNA is TGTGCCATCAGTGAGTCCCGAGGACAGGGCTATGGCTACACCTTC. Its translation: CAISESRGQGYGYTF.